This T cell receptor (beta chain) was recovered during a study of molecular identifiers for immune sequencing clone quantification (dated by TCRdb to 2017 to 2018). Regarding the complete study: In a replicate experiment, RNA from around 20,000 or 100,000 naive CD8 T cells was split into five aliquots, four of which were sequenced. This methods study used CD8 T cells to benchmark TCR RNA copy counting and molecular-identifier clustering-based TCR repertoire sequencing (MIDCIRS). General study outcomes and caveats: Approximately 3 recovered TCR RNA copies per cell were obtained by modeling, versus roughly 9.1 by digital PCR, implying a capture efficiency of approximately 30%. The sizes of highly expanded clones could end up underestimated when identical TCR molecules share a barcode. The naive libraries included spiked-in Jurkat TCR RNA (about ten copies' worth), and this RNA is not part of the donor repertoire. When barcode sub-clustering was omitted, TCR diversity was inflated by chimeric consensus sequences, with chimeras reaching as high as 47%. In CMV-specific effector cells, clones with more than 20 RNA copies contained over 98% of molecules, whereas in naive cells such clones contained under 1% of molecules. A single cell's worth of spiked-in Jurkat TCR RNA was reported detectable even among 750,000 to 1,000,000 naive CD8 T cells.

The library was prepared using PCR. This sample was sequenced with an Illumina HiSeq 4000. Preparation of bulk TCR libraries followed a previously described approach, with the TCR primers listed in Table S5. Purification of total RNA was performed with the Qiagen AllPrep DNA/RNA kit. Before analysis, reads from multiple sequencing runs of one library were combined. For the original study's pipeline: Reads were retained only if their TCR constant sequence matched exactly, and those retained reads were trimmed to 150 nt and grouped according to their 12-nt molecular barcodes. Reads in each barcode group were sub-clustered using a 15% Levenshtein threshold, and a quality-weighted consensus sequence was built for each RNA molecule. Non-functional sequences were filtered out, along with any lower-count sequence sitting one edit away from another sequence. On the basis of fitting two negative binomial distributions, barcode sub-clusters with fewer than 20% of the maximum read count were discarded. TCRdb took the public reads, trimmed them with fastp at Q25, ran MiXCR for clone calling and kept in-frame beta chains. Entries are consolidated by CDR3 protein sequence, retaining the most common genes and DNA. Clone size and V and J calls follow TCRdb, not the original study. This sample has around 480,000 distinct CDR3 sequences in its table, and about 22% of those were observed once. About 0.78% of the sample is in the top ten clones.

Libraries of naive CD8 T cells were built from around 20,000 to 990,000 sorted cells, with 10%, 30% or 50% of the purified RNA used. Naive CD8 T cells, defined as CD8+CD4-CCR7+CD45RA+, were FACS-sorted into RLT Plus buffer on a BD FACSAria II. Detection sensitivity was tested by spiking Jurkat RNA equal to roughly ten TCR copies' worth into samples containing 20,000-1,000,000 naive CD8 T cells. CD8 T cells were enriched with RosetteSep CD8+ T Cell Enrichment Cocktail and Ficoll-Paque, followed by ACK red cell lysis. This clonotype was recorded a few times. There is no known antigen for this receptor. Base qualities are missing; no much larger clone stands one base away. The CDR3, from cysteine to phenylalanine, totals 16 residues. Just CDR3 DNA is preserved here, 48 bases in frame from base 1. V loses 3 bases at its end and J loses 2 bases; junction bases beyond the gene matches: 6. The germline V gene sets CDR1 to SNHLY and CDR2 to FYNNEI.

Sequenced input: naive CD8+ T cells from blood, with Jurkat cell RNA spiked in. The meaning of the sample's cell subset or site label: FACS-sorted CD8+CD4-CCR7+CD45RA+ naive T cells. This chain joins TRBV2 to TRBJ2-5, and 10 junction bases match TRBD1. This receptor was identified in a human donor in good health. Some libraries in this study had Jurkat cell RNA spiked in. This receptor carries the CDR3 CASSERTGGLQETQYF. The nucleotides are TGTGCCAGCAGTGAGCGGACAGGGGGGCTACAAGAGACCCAGTACTTC.